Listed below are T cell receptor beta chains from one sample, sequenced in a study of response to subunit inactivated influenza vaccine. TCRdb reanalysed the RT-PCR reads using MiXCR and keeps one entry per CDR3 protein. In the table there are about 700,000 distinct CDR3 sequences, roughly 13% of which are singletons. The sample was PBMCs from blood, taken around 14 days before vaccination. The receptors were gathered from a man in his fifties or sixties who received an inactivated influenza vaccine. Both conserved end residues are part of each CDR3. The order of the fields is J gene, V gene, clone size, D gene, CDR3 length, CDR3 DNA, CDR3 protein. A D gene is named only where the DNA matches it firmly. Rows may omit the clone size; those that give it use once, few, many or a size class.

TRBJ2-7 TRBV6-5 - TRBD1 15 TGTGCCAGCAGTTACAGGGACAGGGGGGTATACGAGCAGTACTTC CASSYRDRGVYEQYF
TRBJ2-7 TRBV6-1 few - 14 TGTGCCAGCAGGAAGGGGCAGGGGAGCTACGAGCAGTACTTC CASRKGQGSYEQYF
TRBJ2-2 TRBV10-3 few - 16 TGTGCCATCAGACGGTCCCAAACAGGGAACACCGGGGAGCTGTTTTTT CAIRRSQTGNTGELFF
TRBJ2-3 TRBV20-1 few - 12 TGCAGTGCTATAATGTCCACAGATACGCAGTATTTT CSAIMSTDTQYF
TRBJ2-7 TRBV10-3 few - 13 TGTGCCATCAGCCGGACGGACTCCTACGAGCAGTACTTC CAISRTDSYEQYF
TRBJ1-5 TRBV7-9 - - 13 TGTGCCAGCAGCCCAAACGGCCCAAGCTTCCAGCATTTT CASSPNGPSFQHF
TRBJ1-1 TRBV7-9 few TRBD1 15 TGTGCCAGCAGCTTTCCCGGGACAGGGCGGACTGAAGCTTTCTTT CASSFPGTGRTEAFF
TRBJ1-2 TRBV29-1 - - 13 TGCAGCGTTGGACAGGAGACTAACTATGGCTACACCTTC CSVGQETNYGYTF
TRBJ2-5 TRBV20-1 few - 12 TGCAGTGCTGCTGGTCTTGGCGGGACCCAGTACTTC CSAAGLGGTQYF
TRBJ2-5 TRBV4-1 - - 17 TGCGCCAGCAGCCAAGATAGGTCCCGTGGAGGGAGAGAGACCCAGTACTTC CASSQDRSRGGRETQYF
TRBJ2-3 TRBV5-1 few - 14 TGCGCCAGCAACTTGGTAGCGGGCACAGATACGCAGTATTTT CASNLVAGTDTQYF
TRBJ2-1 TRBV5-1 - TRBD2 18 TGCGCCAGCAGCTCCGGGGGGGCGGGCAAGAGCTCCTACAATGAGCAGTTCTTC CASSSGGAGKSSYNEQFF
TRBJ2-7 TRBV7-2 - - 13 TGTGCCAGCAGCTTAACGGCGGCCTACGAGCAGTACTTC CASSLTAAYEQYF
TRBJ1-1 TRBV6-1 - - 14 TGTGCCAGCATAATCAATCCCCCGAACACTGAAGCTTTCTTT CASIINPPNTEAFF
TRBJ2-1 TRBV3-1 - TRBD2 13 TGTGCCAGCCGACCCGCGGGGGTCAATGAGCAGTGCTTC CASRPAGVNEQCF
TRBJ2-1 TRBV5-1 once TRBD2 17 TGCGCCAGCAGCTTGCATAGCGGGGGGCCTTCCTACAATGAGCAGTTCTTC CASSLHSGGPSYNEQFF
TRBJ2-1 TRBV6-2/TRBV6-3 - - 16 TGTGCCAGCAGTTACTCGAGTTGGGGACAAAGGAATGAGCAGTTCTTC CASSYSSWGQRNEQFF
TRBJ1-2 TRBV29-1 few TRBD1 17 TGCAGCGTCGGAACACGGACCGGACAGGAGATAAACTATGGCTACACCTTC CSVGTRTGQEINYGYTF
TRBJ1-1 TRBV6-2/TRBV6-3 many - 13 TGTGCCAGCAGTTACAAGAGGAACACTGAAGCTTTCTTT CASSYKRNTEAFF
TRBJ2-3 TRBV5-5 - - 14 TGTGCCAGCAGCCCGATGGCGGCTGCAGATACGCAGTATTTT CASSPMAAADTQYF
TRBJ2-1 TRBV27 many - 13 TGTGCCAGCAGTGCTGACTCCTACAATGAGCAGTTCTTC CASSADSYNEQFF
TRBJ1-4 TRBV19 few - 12 TGTGCCAGCAGGGATCGACTTGAGGAACTGTTTTTT CASRDRLEELFF
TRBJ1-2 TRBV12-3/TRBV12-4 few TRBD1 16 TGTGCCAGCAGCTTAACGATACCGGGACAGGGGGAAGGCTACACCTTC CASSLTIPGQGEGYTF
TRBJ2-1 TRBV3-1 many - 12 TGTGCCAGCAGCCTCCAGGTCACCGAGCAGTTCTTC CASSLQVTEQFF
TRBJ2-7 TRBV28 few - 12 TGTGCCAGCAGCCTCCAGTTCGGCGAGCAGTACTTC CASSLQFGEQYF
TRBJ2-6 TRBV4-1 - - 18 TGCGCCAGCAGCCAAGTTAGACTGCTTATCTCTGGGGCCAACGTCCTGACTTTC CASSQVRLLISGANVLTF
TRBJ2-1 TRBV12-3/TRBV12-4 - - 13 TGTGCCAGCAGCACCGGGACAAGCTTCCCGGAGGTCTTC CASSTGTSFPEVF
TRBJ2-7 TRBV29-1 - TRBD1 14 TGCAGCGCAAGAAGGGGACAGGGGTTCTACGAGCAGTACTTC CSARRGQGFYEQYF
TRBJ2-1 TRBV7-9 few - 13 TGTGCCAGCAGTTCCCGCAGGGGAAATGAGCAGTTCTTC CASSSRRGNEQFF
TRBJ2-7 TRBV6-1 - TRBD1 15 TGTGCCAGCAGTGAAACGGACAGGATCTCCTACGAGCAGTACTTC CASSETDRISYEQYF
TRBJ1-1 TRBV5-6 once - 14 TGTGCCAGCAGCAGGGACCACGGGAACACTGAAGCTTTCTTT CASSRDHGNTEAFF
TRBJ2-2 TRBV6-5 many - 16 TGTGCCAGCAGTTACCTTGGGGGCTACGTCACCGGGGAGCTGTTTTTT CASSYLGGYVTGELFF
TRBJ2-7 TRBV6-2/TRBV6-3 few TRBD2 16 TGTGCCAGCAGTTCGGGACTAGCGGATTACTCCTACGAGCAGTACTTC CASSSGLADYSYEQYF
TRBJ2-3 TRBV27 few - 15 TGTGCCAGCACCCAAGTCGGGACCTCCACAGATACGCAGTATTTT CASTQVGTSTDTQYF
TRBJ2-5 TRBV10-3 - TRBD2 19 TGTGCCACCCGCAACCCGGTGGGACTAGCGGGAGGTAGAGGAGAGACCCAGTACTTC CATRNPVGLAGGRGETQYF
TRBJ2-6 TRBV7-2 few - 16 TGTGCCAGCAGCCTGGGACATACCTCTGGGGCCAACGTCCTGACTTTC CASSLGHTSGANVLTF
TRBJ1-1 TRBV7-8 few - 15 TGTGCCAGCAGCCTAAACATGAATATGAACACTGAAGCTTTCTTT CASSLNMNMNTEAFF
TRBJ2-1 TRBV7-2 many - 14 TGTGCCAGCAGCTTAGATGTCACGGGCAATGAGCAGTTCTTC CASSLDVTGNEQFF
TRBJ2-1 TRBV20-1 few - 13 TGCAGTGCTAGGGAATCGGACTACAATGAGCAGTTCTTC CSARESDYNEQFF
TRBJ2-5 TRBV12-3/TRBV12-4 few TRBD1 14 TGTGCCAGCAGCAAGGGACAGGGAAGGGAGACCCAGTACTTC CASSKGQGRETQYF
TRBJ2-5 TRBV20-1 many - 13 TGCAGTGCTACCGGGACGACCAAGGGGACCCAGTACTTC CSATGTTKGTQYF
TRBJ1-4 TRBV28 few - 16 TGTGCCAGCAGTTTATTAGCGGGGGCGACTAATGAAAAACTGTTTTTT CASSLLAGATNEKLFF
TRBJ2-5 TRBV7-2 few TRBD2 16 TGTGCCAGCAGCTTAGGCCCCCGGGGAGGGTTGGAGACCCAGTACTTC CASSLGPRGGLETQYF
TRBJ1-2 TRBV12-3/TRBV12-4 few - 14 TGTGCCACAGTCCGAGGAGTTCTTAACTATGGCTACACCTTC CATVRGVLNYGYTF
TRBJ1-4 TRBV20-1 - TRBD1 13 TGCAGTGCACGGGACAGGGGGCTTGAAAAACTGTTTTTT CSARDRGLEKLFF
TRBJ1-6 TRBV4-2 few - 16 TGTGCCAGCAGCCCCAATAGCGGACAGAATAATTCACCCCTCCACTTT CASSPNSGQNNSPLHF
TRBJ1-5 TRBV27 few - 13 TGTGCCAGCAGTACCGGGATCAATCAGCCCCAGCATTTT CASSTGINQPQHF